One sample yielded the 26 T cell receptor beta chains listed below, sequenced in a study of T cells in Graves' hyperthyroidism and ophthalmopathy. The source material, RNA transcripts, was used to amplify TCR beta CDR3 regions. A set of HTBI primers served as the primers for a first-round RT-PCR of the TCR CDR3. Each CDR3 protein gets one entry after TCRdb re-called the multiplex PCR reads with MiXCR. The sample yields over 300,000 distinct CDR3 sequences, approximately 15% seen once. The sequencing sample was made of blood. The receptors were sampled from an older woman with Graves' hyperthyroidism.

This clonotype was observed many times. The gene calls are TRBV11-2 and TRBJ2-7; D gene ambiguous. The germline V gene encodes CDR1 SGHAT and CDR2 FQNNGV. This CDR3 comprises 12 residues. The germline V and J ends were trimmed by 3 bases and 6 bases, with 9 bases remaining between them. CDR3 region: CASSFPGREQYF. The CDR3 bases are TGTGCCAGCAGCTTCCCCGGCCGCGAGCAGTACTTC.

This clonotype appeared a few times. In DNA form, the CDR3 reads TGTGCCAGCAGTTTAAAAGGGCTAGCGGTCACAGATACGCAGTATTTT. Amino acid sequence: CASSLKGLAVTDTQYF. The chain is built from TRBV27 and TRBJ2-3; TRBD2 agrees at 7 bases. CDR1 is MNHEY and CDR2 is SMNVEV in the germline V gene (reference sequence). This CDR3 contains 16 residues. V gave up 2 bases and J gave up 2 bases; unmatched junction bases: 7.

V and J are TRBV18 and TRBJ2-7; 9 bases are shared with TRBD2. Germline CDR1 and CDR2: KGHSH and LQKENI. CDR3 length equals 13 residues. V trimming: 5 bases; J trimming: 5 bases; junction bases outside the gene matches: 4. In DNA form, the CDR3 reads TGTGCCAGCTCATTAGCGGGAGCGGACGAGCAGTACTTC. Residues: CASSLAGADEQYF.

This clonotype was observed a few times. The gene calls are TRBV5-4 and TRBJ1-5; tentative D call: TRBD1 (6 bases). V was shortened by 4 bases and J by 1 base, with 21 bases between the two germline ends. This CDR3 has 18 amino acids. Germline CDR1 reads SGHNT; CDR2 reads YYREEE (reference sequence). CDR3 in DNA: TGTGCCAGCAGCCTCTCTTTGGGCGGGGGCCAAAGCAATCAGCCCCAGCATTTT. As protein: CASSLSLGGGQSNQPQHF.

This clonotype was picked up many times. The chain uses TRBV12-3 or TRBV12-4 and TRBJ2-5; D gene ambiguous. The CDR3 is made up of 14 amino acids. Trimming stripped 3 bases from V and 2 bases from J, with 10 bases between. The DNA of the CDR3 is TGTGCCAGCAGTTTGTCGGCGGAACAAGAGACCCAGTACTTC. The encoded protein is CASSLSAEQETQYF.

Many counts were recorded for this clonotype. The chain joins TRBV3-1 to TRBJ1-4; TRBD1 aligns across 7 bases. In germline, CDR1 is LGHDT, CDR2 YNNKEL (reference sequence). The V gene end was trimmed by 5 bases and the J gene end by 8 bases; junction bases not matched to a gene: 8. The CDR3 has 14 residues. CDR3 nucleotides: TGTGCCAGCAGCTACAGGGGCCGGCGGGAAAAACTGTTTTTT. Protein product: CASSYRGRREKLFF.

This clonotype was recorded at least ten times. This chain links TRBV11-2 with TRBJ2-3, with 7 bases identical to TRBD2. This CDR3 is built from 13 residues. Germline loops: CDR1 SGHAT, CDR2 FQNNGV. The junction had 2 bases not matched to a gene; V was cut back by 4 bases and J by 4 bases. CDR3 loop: CASSSAGADTQYF. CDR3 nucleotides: TGTGCCAGCAGCTCCGCGGGAGCAGATACGCAGTATTTT.

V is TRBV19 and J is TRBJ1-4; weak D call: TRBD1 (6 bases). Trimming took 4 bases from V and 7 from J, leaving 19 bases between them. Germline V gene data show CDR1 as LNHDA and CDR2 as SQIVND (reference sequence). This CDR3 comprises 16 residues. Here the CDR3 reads CASSSTKTGDGEKLFF. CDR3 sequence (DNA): TGTGCCAGTAGTAGCACAAAGACAGGAGACGGTGAAAAACTGTTTTTT.

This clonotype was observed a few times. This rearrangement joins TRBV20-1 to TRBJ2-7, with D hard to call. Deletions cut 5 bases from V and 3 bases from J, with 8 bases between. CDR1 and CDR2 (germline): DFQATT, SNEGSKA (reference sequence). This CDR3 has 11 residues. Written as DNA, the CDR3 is TGCAGTGCTTCCTGGGACTACGAGCAGTACTTC. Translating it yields CSASWDYEQYF.

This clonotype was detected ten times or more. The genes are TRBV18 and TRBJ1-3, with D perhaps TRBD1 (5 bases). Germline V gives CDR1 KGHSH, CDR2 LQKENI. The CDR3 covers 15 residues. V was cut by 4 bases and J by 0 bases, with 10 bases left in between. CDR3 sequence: CASSLGESSGNTIYF. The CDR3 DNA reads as TGTGCCAGCTCACTAGGGGAGAGCTCTGGAAACACCATATATTTT.

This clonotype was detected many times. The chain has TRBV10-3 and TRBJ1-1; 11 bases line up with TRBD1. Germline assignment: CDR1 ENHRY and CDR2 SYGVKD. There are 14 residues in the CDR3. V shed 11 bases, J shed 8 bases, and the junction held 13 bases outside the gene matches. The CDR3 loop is CAVAGTGGIGEAFF. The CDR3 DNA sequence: TGTGCCGTGGCCGGGACAGGGGGAATTGGGGAAGCTTTCTTT.

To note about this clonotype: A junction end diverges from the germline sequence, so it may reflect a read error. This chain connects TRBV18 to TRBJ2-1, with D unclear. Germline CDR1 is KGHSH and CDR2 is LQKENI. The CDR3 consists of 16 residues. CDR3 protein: CASSPPWRSRSPHQFF. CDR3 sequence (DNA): TGTGCCAGTTCACCGCCATGGCGGTCTAGGAGCCCGCACCAGTTCTTC.

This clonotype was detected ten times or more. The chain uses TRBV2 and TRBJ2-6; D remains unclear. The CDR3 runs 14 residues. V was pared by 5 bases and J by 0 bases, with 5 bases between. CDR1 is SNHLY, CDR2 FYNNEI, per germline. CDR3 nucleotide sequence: TGTGCCAGCAGTATCGGCTCTGGGGCCAACGTCCTGACTTTC. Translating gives CASSIGSGANVLTF.

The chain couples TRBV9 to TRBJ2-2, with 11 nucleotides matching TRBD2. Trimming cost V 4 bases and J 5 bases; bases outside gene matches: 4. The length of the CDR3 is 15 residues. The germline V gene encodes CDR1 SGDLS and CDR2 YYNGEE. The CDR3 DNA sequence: TGTGCCAGCAGCCCCCGGACTAGCGGGACCGGGGAGCTGTTTTTT. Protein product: CASSPRTSGTGELFF. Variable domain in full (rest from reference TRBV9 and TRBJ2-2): DSGVTQTPKHLITATGQRVTLRCSPRSGDLSVYWYQQSLDQGLQFLIQYYNGEERAKGNILERFSAQQFPDLHSELNLSSLELGDSALYFCASSPRTSGTGELFFGEGSRLTVL.

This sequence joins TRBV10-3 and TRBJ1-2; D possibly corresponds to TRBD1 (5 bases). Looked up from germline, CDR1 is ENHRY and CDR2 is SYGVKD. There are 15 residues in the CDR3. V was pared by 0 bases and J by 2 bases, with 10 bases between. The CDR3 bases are TGTGCCATCAGTGAGTCGAAGGGGACCAACTATGGCTACACCTTC. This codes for CAISESKGTNYGYTF.

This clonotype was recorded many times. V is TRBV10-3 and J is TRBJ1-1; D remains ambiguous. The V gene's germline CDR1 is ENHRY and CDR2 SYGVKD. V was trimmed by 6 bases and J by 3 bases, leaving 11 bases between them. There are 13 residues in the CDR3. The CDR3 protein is CAISLGEDTEAFF. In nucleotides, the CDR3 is TGTGCCATCAGCCTAGGTGAGGACACTGAAGCTTTCTTT.

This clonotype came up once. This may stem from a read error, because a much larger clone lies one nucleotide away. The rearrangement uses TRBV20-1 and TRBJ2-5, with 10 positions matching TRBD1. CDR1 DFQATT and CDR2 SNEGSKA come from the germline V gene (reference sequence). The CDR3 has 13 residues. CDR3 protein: CSAPGTGVETQHF. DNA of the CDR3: TGCAGTGCTCCCGGGACAGGGGTGGAGACCCAGCACTTC.

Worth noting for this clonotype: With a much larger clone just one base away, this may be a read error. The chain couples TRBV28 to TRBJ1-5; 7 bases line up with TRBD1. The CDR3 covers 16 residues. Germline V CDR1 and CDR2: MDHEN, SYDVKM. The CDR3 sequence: CASTLEGARGNRPQHF. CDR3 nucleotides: TGTGCCAGCACACTGGAGGGGGCGCGGGGCAATCGGCCCCAGCATTTT.

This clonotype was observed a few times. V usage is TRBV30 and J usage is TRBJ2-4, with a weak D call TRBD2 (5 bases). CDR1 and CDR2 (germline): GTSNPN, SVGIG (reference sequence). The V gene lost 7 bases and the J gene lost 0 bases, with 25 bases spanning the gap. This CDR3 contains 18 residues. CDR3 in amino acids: CALKPGGRGLLAKNIQYF. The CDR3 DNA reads TGTGCCTTGAAACCAGGAGGAAGAGGGCTACTAGCCAAAAACATTCAGTACTTC.

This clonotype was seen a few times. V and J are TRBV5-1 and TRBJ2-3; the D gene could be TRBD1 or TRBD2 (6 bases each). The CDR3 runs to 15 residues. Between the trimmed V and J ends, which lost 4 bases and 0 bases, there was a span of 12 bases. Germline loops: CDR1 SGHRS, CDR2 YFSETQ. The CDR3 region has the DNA TGCGCCAGCAGCGATGGGGGGCTTAGCACAGATACGCAGTATTTT. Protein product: CASSDGGLSTDTQYF.

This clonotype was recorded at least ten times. The CDR3: CASSLQPTSDTQYF. As DNA, the CDR3 is TGTGCCAGCAGCCTCCAGCCAACTAGCGATACGCAGTATTTT. The genes are TRBV11-2 and TRBJ2-3, with D possibly TRBD2 on 6 matching bases. The CDR3 extends over 14 amino acids. Trimming cost V 5 bases and J 6 bases, with 15 bases left between them. Germline CDR1 reads SGHAT; CDR2 reads FQNNGV.

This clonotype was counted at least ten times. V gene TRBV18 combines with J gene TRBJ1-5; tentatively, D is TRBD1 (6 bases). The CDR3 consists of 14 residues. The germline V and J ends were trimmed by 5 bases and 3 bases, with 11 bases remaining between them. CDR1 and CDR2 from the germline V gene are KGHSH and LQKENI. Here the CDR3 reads CASSVGQFNQPQHF. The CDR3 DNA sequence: TGTGCCAGCTCAGTCGGACAGTTCAATCAGCCCCAGCATTTT.

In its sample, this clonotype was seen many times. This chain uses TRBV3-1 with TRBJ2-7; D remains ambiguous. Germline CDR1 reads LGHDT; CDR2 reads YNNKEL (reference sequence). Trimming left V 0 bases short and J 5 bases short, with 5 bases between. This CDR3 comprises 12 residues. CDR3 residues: CASSQDRDEQYF. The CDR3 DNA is TGTGCCAGCAGCCAAGATCGGGACGAGCAGTACTTC.

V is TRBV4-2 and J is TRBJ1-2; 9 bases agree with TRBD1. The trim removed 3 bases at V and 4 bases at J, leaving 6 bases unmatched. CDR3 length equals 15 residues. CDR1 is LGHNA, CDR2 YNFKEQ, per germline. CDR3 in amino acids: CASSQMGQGIYGYTF. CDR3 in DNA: TGTGCCAGCAGCCAGATGGGACAGGGCATCTATGGCTACACCTTC.

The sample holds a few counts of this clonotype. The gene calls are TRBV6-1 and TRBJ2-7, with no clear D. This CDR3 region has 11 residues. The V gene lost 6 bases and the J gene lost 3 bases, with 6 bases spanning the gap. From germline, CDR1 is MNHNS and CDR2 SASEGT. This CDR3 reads CASSGVYEQYF. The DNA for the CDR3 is TGTGCCAGCAGCGGAGTCTACGAGCAGTACTTC.

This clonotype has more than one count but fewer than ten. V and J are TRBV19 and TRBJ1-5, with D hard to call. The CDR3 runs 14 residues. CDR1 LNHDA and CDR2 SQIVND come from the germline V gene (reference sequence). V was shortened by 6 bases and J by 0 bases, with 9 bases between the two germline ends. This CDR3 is CASRVSPSNQPQHF. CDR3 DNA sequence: TGTGCCAGTAGGGTCTCGCCTAGCAATCAGCCCCAGCATTTT.